The entry below gives a single T cell receptor beta chain sequence along with its context. This clonotype was seen more than once but under ten times. What this receptor recognizes is not known. Within one base of it there is no much larger clone, and no base qualities were kept. Trimming takes 4 bases from V and 1 base from J, and the germline ends sit 15 bases apart. The CDR3, from cysteine to phenylalanine, totals 16 residues. Only the CDR3 region is kept as DNA, spanning 48 bases read in frame from base 1. The germline V gene supplies CDR1 SGHTA and CDR2 FQGTGA. The treatment or condition tag for this specimen amounts to: approximately nine-day PBMC culture with coronavirus spike peptide pools or control peptides (ViraFEST assay). The study used the ViraFEST assay, which expanded antigen-specific T cells with peptide pools and then identified expanded clonotypes by TCR sequencing. The positive SARS-CoV-2 PCR tests of the convalescent patients were dated from March to December 2020, before the Alpha, Beta and Delta variants emerged in the United States. Each well held 2.2 million or so PBMCs cultured with around 10 ug/ml peptide pools in IMDM containing approximately 5% human AB serum and around 9 IU/ml IL-2. Half of the culture medium was replaced with fresh IL-2-containing medium on days 3 and 7. After less than 12 days of culture, CD4+ T cells were isolated by negative selection using the EasySep CD4+ T cell isolation kit. Ficoll-Paque Plus gradient centrifugation was used to isolate PBMCs from whole blood, and the isolated PBMCs were then either used fresh or cryopreserved at -140C. Culture conditions were generally each tested in triplicate wells.

This sample is part of a study of vaccination and CD4 T cells after COVID-19 (dated by TCRdb to between 2022 and 2023). Turning to the overall study: Convalescent patients had a positive SARS-CoV-2 result on nasal swab PCR, and of these patients, fewer than ten had mild disease and one had severe disease. The convalescent cohort included six males and four females, with two Hispanic individuals, seven Caucasians, two Asians and one multiracial person. Participants got two doses of the Pfizer-BioNTech BNT162b2 vaccine (n=8) or two doses of the Moderna mRNA-1273 vaccine (n=2). Post-COVID blood samples were collected from convalescent patients a median of roughly 100 days after diagnosis, with a range of roughly 30 to 161 days. The time from the second vaccine dose to post-vaccine blood sampling had a median of around 72 days and ranged from about 12 to 241 days. Overlapping spike peptide pools from SARS-CoV-2 and from the common cold coronaviruses HCoV-NL63, HCoV-OC43 and HCoV-229E were used as culture stimuli. Control cultures used a CEFX viral epitope pool as positive control, an HIV-1 Nef peptide pool as negative control, or no peptide. The spike-specific CD4+ TCR repertoire was compared before and after mRNA vaccination in approximately 9 COVID-19 convalescent patients and a handful of infection-naive healthy vaccine recipients. Findings and caveats that apply to the study as a whole: In convalescent patients, a median around 86% of post-vaccine SARS-CoV-2-reactive clones were detected only after vaccination, suggesting vaccine-specific priming. Although the median number of SARS-CoV-2-reactive clonotypes went up from roughly 22 after infection to 35 to 40 after vaccination, the increase was not significant. Relatively few convalescent patients were included in the study, and early timepoints after natural infection were not analyzed. Nearly all vaccine-specific clones in convalescent patients (304 of 307) were mono-reactive for SARS-CoV-2 spike rather than cross-reactive with common cold coronaviruses.

The receptor library was made with PCR. DNA from cultured CD4+ T cells underwent TCR sequencing with the Oncomine TCR Beta short-read assay at the Johns Hopkins FTIC core. Genomic DNA was extracted from the cultured CD4+ T cells with the QIAamp micro DNA kit. Oncomine TCR Beta libraries from cultured CD4+ T cells were pooled using unique dual indexes and sequenced on an Illumina iSeq 100. The authors' pipeline ran thus. Non-productive sequences were removed, and CDR3s not starting with C, not ending with F or W, or shorter than 7 amino acids were discarded. The MANAFEST web application was used to identify antigen-specific clonotypes by comparing peptide-stimulated wells against reference wells and other culture wells. An FDR below 0.05, an odds ratio above 5, and a productive frequency above 0.1% in at least two of three replicate wells were required for clones to be considered positive. A clonotype was classed as cross-reactive if the clonotype showed significant expansion both in SARS-CoV-2 spike wells and in at least one common cold coronavirus spike condition. Similarity between CDR3 sequences was evaluated in R version 3.6.1 using Levenshtein distances (stringdist) and unrooted phylogenetic trees (ape). The public reads were run again by TCRdb, first through fastp at Q25 and then through MiXCR, and only productive beta chains were kept. Merged by CDR3 protein, the rows form single entries marked with the most common genes and DNA. The V and J calls shown here were made by TCRdb, not taken from the authors' results. The sample contains some 11,000 distinct CDR3 sequences, around 41% of them found a single time. Approximately 10% of the sample is taken by the ten largest.

Recombination linked TRBV7-3 to TRBJ2-3; too little of a D gene remains to name it. The material was CD4+ T cells from blood, cultured in vitro, obtained after SARS-CoV-2 vaccination. The source is a human donor who had recovered from COVID-19. The CDR3 region has the sequence CASSSASIRGTDTQYF. The base sequence is TGTGCCAGCAGCTCTGCCTCCATTCGGGGCACAGATACGCAGTATTTT. With the rest looked up from the reference TRBV7-3 and TRBJ2-3 genes rather than sequenced, the full variable domain is GAGVSQTPSNKVTEKGKYVELRCDPISGHTALYWYRQSLGQGPEFLIYFQGTGAADDSGLPNDRFFAVRPEGSVSTLKIQRTERGDSAVYLCASSSASIRGTDTQYFGPGTRLTVL.